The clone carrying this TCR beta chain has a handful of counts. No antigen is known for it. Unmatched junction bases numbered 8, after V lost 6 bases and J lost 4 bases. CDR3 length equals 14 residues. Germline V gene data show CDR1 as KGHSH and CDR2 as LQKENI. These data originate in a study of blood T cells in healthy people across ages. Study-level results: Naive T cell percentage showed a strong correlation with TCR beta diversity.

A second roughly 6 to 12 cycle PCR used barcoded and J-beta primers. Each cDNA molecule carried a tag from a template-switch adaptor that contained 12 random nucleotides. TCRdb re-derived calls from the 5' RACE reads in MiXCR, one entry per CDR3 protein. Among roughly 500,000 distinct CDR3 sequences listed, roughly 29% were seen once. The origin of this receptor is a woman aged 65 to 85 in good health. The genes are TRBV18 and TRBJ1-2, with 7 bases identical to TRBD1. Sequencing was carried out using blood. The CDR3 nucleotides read TGTGCCAGCTCTCCAACGGGACAGTCCTATGGCTACACCTTC. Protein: CASSPTGQSYGYTF. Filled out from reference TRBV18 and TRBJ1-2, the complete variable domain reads NAGVMQNPRHLVRRRGQEARLRCSPMKGHSHVYWYRQLPEEGLKFMVYLQKENIIDESGMPKERFSAEFPKEGPSILRIQQVVRGDSAAYFCASSPTGQSYGYTFGSGTRLTVV.